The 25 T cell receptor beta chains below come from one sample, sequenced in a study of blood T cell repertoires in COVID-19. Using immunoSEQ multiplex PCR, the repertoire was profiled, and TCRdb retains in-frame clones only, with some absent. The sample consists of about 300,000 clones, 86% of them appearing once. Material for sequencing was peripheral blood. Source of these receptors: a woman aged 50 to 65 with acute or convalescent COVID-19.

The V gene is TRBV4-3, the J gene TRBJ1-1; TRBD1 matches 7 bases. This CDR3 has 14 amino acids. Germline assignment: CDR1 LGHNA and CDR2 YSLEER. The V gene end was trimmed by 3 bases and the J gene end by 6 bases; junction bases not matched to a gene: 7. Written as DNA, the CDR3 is TGCGCCAGCAGCCACCGCAACAGGGGTTCTGAAGCTTTCTTT. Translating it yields CASSHRNRGSEAFF.

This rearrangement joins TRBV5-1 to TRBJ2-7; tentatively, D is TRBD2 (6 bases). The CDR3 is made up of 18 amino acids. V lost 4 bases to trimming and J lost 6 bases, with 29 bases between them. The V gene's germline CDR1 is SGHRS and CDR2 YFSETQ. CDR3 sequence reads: CASSLGWLALPRVPEQYF. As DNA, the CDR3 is TGCGCCAGCAGCCTGGGTTGGCTAGCGCTCCCCAGGGTTCCCGAGCAGTACTTC.

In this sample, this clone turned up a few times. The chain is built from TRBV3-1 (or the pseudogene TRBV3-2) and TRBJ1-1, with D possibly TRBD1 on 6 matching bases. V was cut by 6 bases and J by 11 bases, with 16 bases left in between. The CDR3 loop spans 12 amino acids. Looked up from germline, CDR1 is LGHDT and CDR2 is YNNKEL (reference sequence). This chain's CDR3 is CASRLTGSRAFF. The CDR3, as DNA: TGTGCCAGCAGGCTTACAGGGAGTCGGGCTTTCTTT.

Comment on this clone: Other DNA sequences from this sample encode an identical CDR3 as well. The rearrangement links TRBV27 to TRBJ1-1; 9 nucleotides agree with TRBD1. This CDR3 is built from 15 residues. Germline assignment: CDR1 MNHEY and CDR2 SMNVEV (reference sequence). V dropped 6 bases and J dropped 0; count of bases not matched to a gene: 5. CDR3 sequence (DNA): TGTGCCAGCAGCCCATGGGACAGGGTGAACACTGAAGCTTTCTTT. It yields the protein CASSPWDRVNTEAFF.

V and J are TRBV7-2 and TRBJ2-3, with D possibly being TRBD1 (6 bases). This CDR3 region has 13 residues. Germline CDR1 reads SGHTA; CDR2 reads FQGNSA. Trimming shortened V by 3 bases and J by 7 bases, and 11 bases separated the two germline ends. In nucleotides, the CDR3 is TGTGCCAGCAGCTTGGCAGGGGCGTATACGCAGTATTTT. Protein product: CASSLAGAYTQYF.

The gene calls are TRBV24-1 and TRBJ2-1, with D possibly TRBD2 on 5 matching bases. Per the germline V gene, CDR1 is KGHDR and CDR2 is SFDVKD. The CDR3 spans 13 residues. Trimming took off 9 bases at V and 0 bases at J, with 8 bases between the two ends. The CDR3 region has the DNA TGTGCCACCGGGAGCCCCTCCTACAATGAGCAGTTCTTC. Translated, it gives CATGSPSYNEQFF.

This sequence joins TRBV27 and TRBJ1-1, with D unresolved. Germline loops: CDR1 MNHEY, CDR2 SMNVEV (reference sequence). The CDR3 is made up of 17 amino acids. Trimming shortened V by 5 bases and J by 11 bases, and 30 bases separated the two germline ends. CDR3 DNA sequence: TGTGCCAGCAGTCCAGATTCGGGAGGGATCGGGTTCGGTGGGGCTTTCTTT. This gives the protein CASSPDSGGIGFGGAFF.

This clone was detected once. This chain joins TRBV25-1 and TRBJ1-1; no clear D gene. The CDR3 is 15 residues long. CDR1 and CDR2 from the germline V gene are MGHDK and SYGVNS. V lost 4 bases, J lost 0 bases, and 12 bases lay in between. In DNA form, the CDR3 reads TGTGCCAGCAGTGGGGGAGGGTCTCTGAACACTGAAGCTTTCTTT. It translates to CASSGGGSLNTEAFF.

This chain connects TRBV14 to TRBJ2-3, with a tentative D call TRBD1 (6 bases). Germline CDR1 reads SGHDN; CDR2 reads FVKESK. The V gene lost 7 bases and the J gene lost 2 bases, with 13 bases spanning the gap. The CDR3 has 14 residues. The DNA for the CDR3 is TGTGCCAGCAACCTAGGACAGTTCACAGATACGCAGTATTTT. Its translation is CASNLGQFTDTQYF.

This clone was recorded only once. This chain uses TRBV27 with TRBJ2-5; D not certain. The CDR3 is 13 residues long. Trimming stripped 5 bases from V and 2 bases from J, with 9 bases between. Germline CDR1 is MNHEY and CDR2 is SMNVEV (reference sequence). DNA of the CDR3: TGTGCCAGCAGTCCCCGAGGTCAAGAGACCCAGTACTTC. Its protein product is CASSPRGQETQYF.

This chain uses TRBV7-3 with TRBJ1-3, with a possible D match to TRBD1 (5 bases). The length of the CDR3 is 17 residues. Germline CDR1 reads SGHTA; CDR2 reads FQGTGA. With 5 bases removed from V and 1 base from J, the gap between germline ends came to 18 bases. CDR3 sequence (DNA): TGTGCCAGCAGCGCATCCGGGACTTTCGGTTCTGGAAACACCATATATTTT. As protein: CASSASGTFGSGNTIYF.

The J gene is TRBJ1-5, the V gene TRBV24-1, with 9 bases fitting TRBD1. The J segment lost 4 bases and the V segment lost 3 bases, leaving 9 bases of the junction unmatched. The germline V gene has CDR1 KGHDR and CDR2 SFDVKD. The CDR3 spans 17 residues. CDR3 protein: CATSDPSGDRENQPQHF. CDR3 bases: TGTGCCACCAGTGATCCCTCAGGGGACAGGGAGAATCAGCCCCAGCATTTT.

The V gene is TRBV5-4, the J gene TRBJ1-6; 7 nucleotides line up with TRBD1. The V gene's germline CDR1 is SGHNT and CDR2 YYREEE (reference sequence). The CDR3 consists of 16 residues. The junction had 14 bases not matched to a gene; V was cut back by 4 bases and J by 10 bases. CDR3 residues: CASSETIWDRRSPLHF. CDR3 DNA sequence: TGTGCCAGCAGCGAAACCATCTGGGACAGAAGGTCACCCCTCCACTTT.

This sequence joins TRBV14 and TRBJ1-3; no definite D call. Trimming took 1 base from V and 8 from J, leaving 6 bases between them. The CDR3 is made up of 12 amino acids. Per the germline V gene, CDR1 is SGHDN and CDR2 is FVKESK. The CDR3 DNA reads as TGTGCCAGCAGCCAAGTCTTAGACACCATATATTTT. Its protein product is CASSQVLDTIYF.

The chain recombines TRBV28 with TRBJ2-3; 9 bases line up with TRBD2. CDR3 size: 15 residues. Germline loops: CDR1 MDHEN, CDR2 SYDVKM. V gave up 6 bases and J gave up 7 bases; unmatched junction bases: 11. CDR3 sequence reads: CASSRPLAGRNTQYF. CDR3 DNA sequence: TGTGCCAGCAGCCGTCCCCTAGCGGGACGGAATACGCAGTATTTT.

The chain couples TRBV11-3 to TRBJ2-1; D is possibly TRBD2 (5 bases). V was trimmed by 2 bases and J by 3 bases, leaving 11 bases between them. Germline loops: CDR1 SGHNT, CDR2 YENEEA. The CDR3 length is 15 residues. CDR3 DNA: TGTGCCAGCAGCTTATCAAGCGGATACTACAATGAGCAGTTCTTC. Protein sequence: CASSLSSGYYNEQFF.

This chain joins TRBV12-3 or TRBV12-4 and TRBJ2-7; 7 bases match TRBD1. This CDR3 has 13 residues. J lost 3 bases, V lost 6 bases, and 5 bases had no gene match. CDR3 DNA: TGTGCCAGCAGGCCGACAGGGCGCTACGAGCAGTACTTC. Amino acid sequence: CASRPTGRYEQYF.

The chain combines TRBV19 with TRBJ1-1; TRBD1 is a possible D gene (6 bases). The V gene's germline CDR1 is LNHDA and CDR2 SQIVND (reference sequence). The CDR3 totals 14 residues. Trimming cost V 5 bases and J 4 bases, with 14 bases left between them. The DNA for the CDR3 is TGTGCCAGTAGTGCAGGGGTTGCGGGCACTGAAGCTTTCTTT. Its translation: CASSAGVAGTEAFF.

The CDR3 loop is CASSLSGNTIYF. CDR3 bases: TGTGCCAGCTCACTTAGCGGAAACACCATATATTTT. The chain recombines TRBV18 with TRBJ1-3, with no clear D. Trimming left V 4 bases short and J 4 bases short, with 5 bases between. The CDR3 has 12 residues. Per germline, CDR1 KGHSH and CDR2 LQKENI.

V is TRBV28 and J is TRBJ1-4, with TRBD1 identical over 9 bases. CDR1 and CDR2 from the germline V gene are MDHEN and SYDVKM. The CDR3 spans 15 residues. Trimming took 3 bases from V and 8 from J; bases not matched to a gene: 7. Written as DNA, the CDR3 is TGTGCCAGCAGTTTTCCGACAGGGGGGATAGAAAAACTGTTTTTT. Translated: CASSFPTGGIEKLFF.

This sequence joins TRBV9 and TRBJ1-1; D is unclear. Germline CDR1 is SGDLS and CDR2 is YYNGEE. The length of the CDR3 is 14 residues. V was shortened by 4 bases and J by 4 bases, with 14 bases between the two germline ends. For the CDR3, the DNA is TGTGCCAGCAGCTTTACCCCCCGGGGCACTGAAGCTTTCTTT. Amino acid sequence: CASSFTPRGTEAFF.

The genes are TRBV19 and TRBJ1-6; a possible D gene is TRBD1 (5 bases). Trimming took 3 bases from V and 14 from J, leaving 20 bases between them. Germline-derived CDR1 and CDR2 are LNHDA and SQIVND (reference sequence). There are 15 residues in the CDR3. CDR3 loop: CASSIAGQSKRALHF. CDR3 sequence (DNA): TGTGCCAGTAGTATTGCGGGGCAAAGTAAGCGAGCCCTCCACTTT. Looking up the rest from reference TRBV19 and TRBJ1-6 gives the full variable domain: DGGITQSPKYLFRKEGQNVTLSCEQNLNHDAMYWYRQDPGQGLRLIYYSQIVNDFQKGDIAEGYSVSREKKESFPLTVTSAQKNPTAFYLCASSIAGQSKRALHFGNGTRLTVT.

The CDR3 DNA reads TGCGCCAGCAGCCAAGGCCTGACAGCCCCCTACGAGCAGTACTTC. Its protein is CASSQGLTAPYEQYF. The chain combines TRBV4-1 with TRBJ2-7; the D gene is possibly TRBD1 (5 bases). Between the trimmed V and J ends, which lost 1 base and 2 bases, there was a span of 12 bases. The CDR3 is 15 amino acids. Germline CDR1 MGHRA, CDR2 YSYEKL.

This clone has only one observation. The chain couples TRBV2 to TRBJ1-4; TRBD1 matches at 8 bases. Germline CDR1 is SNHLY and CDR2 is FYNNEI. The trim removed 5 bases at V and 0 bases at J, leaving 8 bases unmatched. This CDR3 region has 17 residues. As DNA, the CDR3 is TGTGCCAGCAGTACACAGGGGGAGGGGACAACTAATGAAAAACTGTTTTTT. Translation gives CASSTQGEGTTNEKLFF.

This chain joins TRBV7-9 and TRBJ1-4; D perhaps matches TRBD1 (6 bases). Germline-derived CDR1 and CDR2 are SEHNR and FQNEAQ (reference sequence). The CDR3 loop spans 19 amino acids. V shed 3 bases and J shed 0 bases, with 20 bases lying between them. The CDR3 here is CASSFGLRRGSATNEKLFF. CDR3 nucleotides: TGTGCCAGCAGCTTCGGTCTCAGAAGGGGGTCGGCAACTAATGAAAAACTGTTTTTT. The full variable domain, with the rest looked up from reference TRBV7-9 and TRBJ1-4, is DTGVSQNPRHKITKRGQNVTFRCDPISEHNRLYWYRQTLGQGPEFLTYFQNEAQLEKSRLLSDRFSAERPKGSFSTLEIQRTEQGDSAMYLCASSFGLRRGSATNEKLFFGSGTQLSVL.